A single sample is the source of the 23 T cell receptor beta chains below, sequenced in a study of response to subunit inactivated influenza vaccine (dated by TCRdb to 2017 to 2018). The library was prepared using RT-PCR. The listed sequencing device is Illumina HiSeq 2500. TCRdb applied fastp at Q25 and MiXCR to the public reads, then kept only in-frame beta chains. Each entry merges the rows of one CDR3 protein and shows their most common DNA and genes. The sample profile shows about 620,000 distinct CDR3 sequences; approximately 12% of them were found once. In total, the top ten clones hold 9.5% to 13% of the sample. This specimen consisted of PBMCs from blood, obtained on the day of vaccination. These TCRs come from a man aged 50 to 60 who received an inactivated influenza vaccine. Donor details come from another sample of the same person, matched by shared clones.

The chain links TRBV6-5 to TRBJ2-6; D is undetermined. Per the germline V gene, CDR1 is MNHEY and CDR2 is SVGAGI. Trimming took off 4 bases at V and 4 bases at J, with 14 bases between the two ends. CDR3 length: 16 amino acids. CDR3 coding DNA: TGTGCCAGCAGTTTAAGATGGCGGATGGGGGCCAACGTCCTGACTTTC. Its protein product is CASSLRWRMGANVLTF.

The chain combines TRBV5-1 with TRBJ2-6; tentatively, D is TRBD1 or TRBD2 (5 bases each). This CDR3 is built from 15 residues. Trimming shortened V by 4 bases and J by 2 bases, and 10 bases separated the two germline ends. Per the germline V gene, CDR1 is SGHRS and CDR2 is YFSETQ. In nucleotides, the CDR3 is TGCGCCAGCAGCAAAATGGGGGCTGGGGCCAACGTCCTGACTTTC. This encodes CASSKMGAGANVLTF.

CDR3 residues: CASALQGAGTDTQYF. The CDR3 bases are TGCGCCAGCGCGTTACAGGGGGCCGGCACAGATACGCAGTATTTT. The J gene is TRBJ2-3, the V gene TRBV5-1, with TRBD1 matching over 9 bases. Trimming removed 7 bases from V and 1 base from J; junction bases left unmatched: 7. The CDR3 extends over 15 amino acids. Germline V gene lookup returns CDR1 SGHRS and CDR2 YFSETQ.

The table lists this clonotype with a few counts. The chain links TRBV28 to TRBJ2-3; 7 nucleotides match TRBD1. CDR1 MDHEN and CDR2 SYDVKM come from the germline V gene. V was clipped by 5 bases and J by 2 bases; unmatched bases: 7. The CDR3 is 15 amino acids. The CDR3 sequence is CASSPTGDPTDTQYF. CDR3 coding DNA: TGTGCCAGCAGTCCTACAGGGGACCCCACAGATACGCAGTATTTT.

This clonotype was observed a few times. V gene TRBV2 combines with J gene TRBJ2-3, with D unclear. The V end was cut by 4 bases, the J end by 2 bases, with 13 bases between. CDR3 length: 15 residues. Germline V gene sequence: CDR1 SNHLY, CDR2 FYNNEI. The CDR3 sequence: CASSVWLGDTDTQYF. CDR3 DNA: TGTGCCAGCAGTGTTTGGCTTGGGGACACAGATACGCAGTATTTT. The whole variable domain, remainder taken from reference TRBV2 and TRBJ2-3, is EPEVTQTPSHQVTQMGQEVILRCVPISNHLYFYWYRQILGQKVEFLVSFYNNEISEKSEIFDDQFSVERPDGSNFTLKIRSTKLEDSAMYFCASSVWLGDTDTQYFGPGTRLTVL.

This clonotype was observed a few times. The rearrangement joins TRBV10-3 to TRBJ2-3, with 14 positions matching TRBD2. Trimming removed 5 bases from V and 4 bases from J; junction bases left unmatched: 5. The CDR3 runs to 16 residues. CDR1 is ENHRY, CDR2 SYGVKD, per germline. The CDR3 is CAISQTSGGAADTQYF. The CDR3 DNA reads TGTGCCATCAGTCAGACTAGCGGGGGGGCGGCAGATACGCAGTATTTT.

This chain's CDR3 is CASSLFQKTQYF. CDR3 DNA sequence: TGTGCCAGCAGTTTGTTTCAAAAGACCCAGTACTTC. The genes are TRBV28 and TRBJ2-5; D is uncertain. The V end was cut by 3 bases, the J end by 6 bases, with 8 bases between. Germline assignment: CDR1 MDHEN and CDR2 SYDVKM. The CDR3 covers 12 residues. Full variable domain (missing parts from reference TRBV28 and TRBJ2-5): DVKVTQSSRYLVKRTGEKVFLECVQDMDHENMFWYRQDPGLGLRLIYFSYDVKMKEKGDIPEGYSVSREKKERFSLILESASTNQTSMYLCASSLFQKTQYFGPGTRLLVL.

The chain recombines TRBV7-6 with TRBJ2-2; tentatively, D is TRBD1 (5 bases). CDR1 and CDR2 from the germline V gene are SGHVS and FNYEAQ. Trimming cost V 3 bases and J 5 bases, with 10 bases left between them. The CDR3 extends over 14 amino acids. CDR3 loop: CASSFPPGTGELFF. The CDR3, as DNA: TGTGCCAGCAGCTTTCCGCCAGGGACCGGGGAGCTGTTTTTT.

This clonotype appeared a few times. V gene TRBV4-2 combines with J gene TRBJ2-5; 9 bases are shared with TRBD1. Germline assignment: CDR1 LGHNA and CDR2 YNFKEQ. CDR3 size: 15 residues. With V trimmed by 2 bases and J by 4 bases, 5 bases remained unmatched. CDR3 sequence reads: CASSQQQGAGETQYF. The CDR3 DNA reads TGTGCCAGCAGCCAACAACAGGGGGCGGGAGAGACCCAGTACTTC.

This clonotype appeared many times. The rearrangement uses TRBV18 and TRBJ2-5; D remains unclear. The CDR3 totals 12 residues. The germline V and J ends were trimmed by 4 bases and 0 bases, with 3 bases remaining between them. Per the germline V gene, CDR1 is KGHSH and CDR2 is LQKENI. DNA for the CDR3: TGTGCCAGCTCACAGAACCAAGAGACCCAGTACTTC. This gives the protein CASSQNQETQYF.

This clonotype came up a few times. The chain is built from TRBV9 and TRBJ2-1, with D possibly called TRBD1 or TRBD2 (5 bases each). The CDR3 spans 16 residues. Trimming stripped 0 bases from V and 0 bases from J, with 10 bases between. Germline V gene sequence: CDR1 SGDLS, CDR2 YYNGEE. The CDR3 sequence is CASSVGMGVSYNEQFF. CDR3 sequence (DNA): TGTGCCAGCAGCGTAGGAATGGGGGTCTCCTACAATGAGCAGTTCTTC.

This clonotype was detected only a few times. The chain employs TRBV5-1 and TRBJ2-7; D might be TRBD1 or TRBD2, each matching 5 bases. Trimming removed 0 bases at V and 5 bases at J, with 15 bases between. Germline CDR1 is SGHRS and CDR2 is YFSETQ. The CDR3 has 15 amino acids. The CDR3 sequence: CASSLDQGAHHEQYF. The CDR3 nucleotides read TGCGCCAGCAGCTTGGACCAGGGAGCTCACCACGAGCAGTACTTC.

This clonotype was observed a few times. The chain links TRBV5-1 to TRBJ1-6, with D perhaps TRBD1 (5 bases). V lost 0 bases and J 7 bases, leaving 17 bases between the germline ends. From germline, CDR1 is SGHRS and CDR2 YFSETQ. The CDR3 sequence is 17 residues long. The CDR3 protein is CASSLGGWTRSNSPLHF. CDR3 nucleotides: TGCGCCAGCAGCTTGGGGGGCTGGACAAGGAGCAATTCACCCCTCCACTTT.

This clonotype was seen many times. This sequence joins TRBV9 and TRBJ2-5; no definite D call. CDR3 length: 13 amino acids. Trimming left V 2 bases short and J 3 bases short, with 8 bases between. The germline CDR1 and CDR2 sequences are SGDLS and YYNGEE. CDR3 bases: TGTGCCAGCAGCGTTGCTCTCGAAGAGACCCAGTACTTC. Its protein product is CASSVALEETQYF.

This clonotype was observed a handful of times. V is TRBV6-6 and J is TRBJ2-7; D remains unclear. The CDR3 has 12 amino acids. Germline CDR1 MNHNY, CDR2 SVGAGI (reference sequence). Between the trimmed V and J ends, which lost 4 bases and 4 bases, there was a span of 8 bases. CDR3 coding DNA: TGTGCCAGCAGTTCAGCTAAGTACGAGCAGTACTTC. Residues: CASSSAKYEQYF.

In this sample, this clonotype turned up a few times. This chain uses TRBV9 with TRBJ2-5; 10 bases align to TRBD2. This CDR3 is 15 amino acids long. The V and J ends lost 3 bases and 4 bases, in that order; junction bases with no gene match: 6. Looked up from germline, CDR1 is SGDLS and CDR2 is YYNGEE. The CDR3 protein is CASSASGRAGETQYF. Written as DNA, the CDR3 is TGTGCCAGCAGCGCAAGCGGGAGGGCCGGAGAGACCCAGTACTTC.

This clonotype occurred a few times. The CDR3 DNA reads TGCAGTGCTAGCCGTTCCGATGGGCCTTACAATGAGCAGTTCTTC. It codes for CSASRSDGPYNEQFF. This chain connects TRBV20-1 to TRBJ2-1, with D hard to call. The CDR3 consists of 15 residues. Germline V lookup: CDR1 DFQATT, CDR2 SNEGSKA (reference sequence). Deletions cut 3 bases from V and 4 bases from J, with 16 bases between.

Many counts were recorded for this clonotype. V and J are TRBV6-2 or TRBV6-3 and TRBJ1-1; perhaps TRBD1 as D (6 bases). Germline V gene data show CDR1 as MNHEY and CDR2 as SVGEGT. CDR3 size: 14 residues. Trimming stripped 6 bases from V and 3 bases from J, with 14 bases between. This CDR3 reads CASRVTGYDTEAFF. The CDR3 DNA reads TGTGCCAGCAGGGTTACAGGGTACGACACTGAAGCTTTCTTT.

The genes are TRBV20-1 and TRBJ2-3; 9 bases align to TRBD2. Trimming at V came to 7 bases and at J to 3 bases, leaving 8 bases not matched to a gene. This CDR3 is 14 amino acids long. Germline CDR1 is DFQATT and CDR2 is SNEGSKA (reference sequence). The CDR3 sequence: CSVSGGQVTDTQYF. The CDR3 DNA is TGCAGTGTAAGCGGGGGGCAGGTTACAGATACGCAGTATTTT.

The chain combines TRBV15 with TRBJ2-7; unclear D gene. The CDR3 runs to 11 residues. V dropped 1 base and J dropped 7 bases, with 5 bases sitting between them. Germline V CDR1 and CDR2: LNHNV, YYDKDF (reference sequence). CDR3 region: CATSRGVEQYF. CDR3 in DNA: TGTGCCACCAGCAGAGGGGTGGAGCAGTACTTC.

Concerning this clonotype itself: The germline gene is not matched at one end of the junction; a read error may be the cause. The chain is built from TRBV7-7 and TRBJ1-1; no reliable D call. Per germline, CDR1 SSHAT and CDR2 FNYEAQ (reference sequence). The CDR3 runs 13 residues. CDR3 protein: CASSQYKNTEAFF. The CDR3 region has the DNA TGTGCTAGCAGCCAGTACAAGAACACTGAAGCTTTCTTT.

This clonotype occurred once. This chain uses TRBV20-1 with TRBJ2-7; 8 nucleotides match TRBD1. Germline V CDR1 and CDR2: DFQATT, SNEGSKA (reference sequence). This CDR3 has 11 amino acids. CDR3 residues: CSKVRQGLQYF. The DNA of the CDR3 is TGCAGCAAGGTCCGACAGGGGCTCCAGTACTTC.

This clonotype was picked up a small number of times. This chain uses TRBV7-9 with TRBJ2-7; D is possibly TRBD1 (5 bases). This CDR3 comprises 11 residues. Per the germline V gene, CDR1 is SEHNR and CDR2 is FQNEAQ (reference sequence). With 3 bases removed from V and 8 bases from J, the gap between germline ends came to 8 bases. The CDR3 reads CASSLDTKQYF. CDR3 coding DNA: TGTGCCAGCAGCTTGGACACTAAGCAGTACTTC.